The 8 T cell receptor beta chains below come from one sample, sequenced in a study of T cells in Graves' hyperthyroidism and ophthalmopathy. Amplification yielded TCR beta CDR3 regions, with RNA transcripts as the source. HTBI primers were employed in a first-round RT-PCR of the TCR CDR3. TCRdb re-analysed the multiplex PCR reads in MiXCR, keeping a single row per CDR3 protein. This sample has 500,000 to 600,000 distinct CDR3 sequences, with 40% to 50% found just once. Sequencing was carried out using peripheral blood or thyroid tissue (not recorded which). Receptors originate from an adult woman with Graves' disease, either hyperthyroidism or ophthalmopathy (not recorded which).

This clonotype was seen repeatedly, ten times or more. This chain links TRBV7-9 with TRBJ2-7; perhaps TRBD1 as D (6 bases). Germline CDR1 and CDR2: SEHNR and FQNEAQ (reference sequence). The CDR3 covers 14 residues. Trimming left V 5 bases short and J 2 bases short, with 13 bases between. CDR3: CASSPRDITYEQYF. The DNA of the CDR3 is TGTGCCAGCAGCCCTAGGGACATAACCTACGAGCAGTACTTC.

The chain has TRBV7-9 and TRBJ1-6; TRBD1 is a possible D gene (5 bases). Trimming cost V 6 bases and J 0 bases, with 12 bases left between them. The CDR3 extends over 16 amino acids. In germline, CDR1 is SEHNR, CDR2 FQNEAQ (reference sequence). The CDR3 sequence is CASSESRVSYNSPLHF. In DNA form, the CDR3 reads TGTGCCAGCAGTGAATCCAGGGTCTCCTATAATTCACCCCTCCACTTT.

The CDR3 reads CASSGLAGAEQYF. The CDR3 nucleotides read TGTGCCAGCAGTGGGTTAGCGGGAGCCGAGCAGTACTTC. This chain links TRBV2 with TRBJ2-7; 9 nucleotides line up with TRBD2. This CDR3 is built from 13 residues. Germline V lookup: CDR1 SNHLY, CDR2 FYNNEI. V was clipped by 4 bases and J by 6 bases; unmatched bases: 4.

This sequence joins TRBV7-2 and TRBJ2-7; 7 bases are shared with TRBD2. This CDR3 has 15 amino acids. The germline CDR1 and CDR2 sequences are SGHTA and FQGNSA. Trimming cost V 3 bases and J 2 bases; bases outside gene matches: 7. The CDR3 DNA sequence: TGTGCCAGCAGCTTTCGTGGACTAGTTGCCTACGAGCAGTACTTC. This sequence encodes CASSFRGLVAYEQYF. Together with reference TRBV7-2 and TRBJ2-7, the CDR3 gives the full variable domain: GAGVSQSPSNKVTEKGKDVELRCDPISGHTALYWYRQSLGQGLEFLIYFQGNSAPDKSGLPSDRFSAERTGGSVSTLTIQRTQQEDSAVYLCASSFRGLVAYEQYFGPGTRLTVT.

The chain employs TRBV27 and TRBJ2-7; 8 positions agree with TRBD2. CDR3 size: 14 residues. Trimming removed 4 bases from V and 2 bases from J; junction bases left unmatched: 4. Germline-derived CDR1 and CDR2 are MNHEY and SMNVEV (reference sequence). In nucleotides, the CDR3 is TGTGCCAGCAGTTACGGGAGGGTGGCCTACGAGCAGTACTTC. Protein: CASSYGRVAYEQYF.

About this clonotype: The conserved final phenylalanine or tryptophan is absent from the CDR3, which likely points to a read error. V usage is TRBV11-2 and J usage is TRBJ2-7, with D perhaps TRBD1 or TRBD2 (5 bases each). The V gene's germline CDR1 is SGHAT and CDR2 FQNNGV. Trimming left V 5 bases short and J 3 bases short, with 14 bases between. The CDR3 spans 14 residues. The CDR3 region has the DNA TGTGCCAGCAGCCGTGAGGGACGTGGCTACGAGCAGTACCTC. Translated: CASSREGRGYEQYL.

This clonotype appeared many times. CDR3: CASTPRRINTEAFF. CDR3 nucleotides: TGTGCCAGCACCCCGCGCCGGATAAACACTGAAGCTTTCTTT. This sequence joins TRBV5-8 and TRBJ1-1; D gene unclear. Trimming took 6 bases from V and 2 from J, leaving 14 bases between them. CDR3 size: 14 residues. CDR1 and CDR2 from the germline V gene are SGHTS and YDEGEE. Filled out from reference TRBV5-8 and TRBJ1-1, the complete variable domain reads EAGVTQSPTHLIKTRGQQATLRCSPISGHTSVYWYQQALGLGLQFLLWYDEGEERNRGNFPPRFSGRQFPNYSSELNVNALELEDSALYLCASTPRRINTEAFFGQGTRLTVV.

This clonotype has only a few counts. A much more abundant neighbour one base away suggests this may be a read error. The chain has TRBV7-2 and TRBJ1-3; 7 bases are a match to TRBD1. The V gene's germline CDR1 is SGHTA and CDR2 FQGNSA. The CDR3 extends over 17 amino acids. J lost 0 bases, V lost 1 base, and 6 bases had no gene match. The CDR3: CASSLVAGQNSGNTIYF. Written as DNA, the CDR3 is TGTGCCAGCAGCTTAGTGGCGGGACAGAACTCTGGAAACACCATATATTTT.